This entry lists 28 T cell receptor beta chains sequenced from one sample in a study of regulatory T cells in long-lasting Graves disease. Through Arm-PCR of CDR3 regions and iRepertoire HTBI primers, TCR beta libraries were built. TCRdb re-called the multiplex PCR reads through MiXCR, storing one row per CDR3 protein. The sample has 440,000 or so distinct CDR3 sequences, about 15% seen once. Sample time point: newly diagnosed GD, antithyroid drugs for less than 3 months. Preparation of the TCR library used RNA extracted from PBMCs. The same data also contributed to another study, on T cells in Graves' hyperthyroidism and ophthalmopathy.

Sequencing was performed on peripheral blood mononuclear cells (PBMCs), taken at new diagnosis, from a patient treated with antithyroid drugs. These TCRs come from a woman in her thirties with Graves disease.

This clonotype was seen at least ten times. This chain connects TRBV5-5 to TRBJ2-1; TRBD2 matches 7 bases. This CDR3 has 16 amino acids. V trimming: 0 bases; J trimming: 6 bases; junction bases outside the gene matches: 9. Germline loops: CDR1 SGHKS, CDR2 YYEKEE (reference sequence). CDR3 region: CASSLDAGAAVNEQFF. The CDR3 DNA follows: TGTGCCAGCAGCTTGGATGCGGGAGCGGCGGTCAATGAGCAGTTCTTC.

This clonotype appeared many times. V usage is TRBV7-8 and J usage is TRBJ2-2; D unclear. V was cut by 3 bases and J by 7 bases, with 12 bases left in between. The CDR3 covers 14 residues. Germline V gene sequence: CDR1 SGHVS, CDR2 FQNEAQ. Written as DNA, the CDR3 is TGTGCCAGCAGCTTGATCTTACTCTACGGGGAGCTGTTTTTT. It encodes CASSLILLYGELFF.

This clonotype occurred many times. The chain couples TRBV27 to TRBJ2-1; 8 positions agree with TRBD1. Germline values: CDR1 MNHEY, CDR2 SMNVEV (reference sequence). The junction had 7 bases not matched to a gene; V was cut back by 7 bases and J by 5 bases. The CDR3 is 14 residues long. In DNA form, the CDR3 reads TGTGCCAGCACTTTGGAGACAGGGGACAATGAGCAGTTCTTC. Translating it yields CASTLETGDNEQFF.

V usage is TRBV20-1 and J usage is TRBJ1-2; D gene uncertain. The CDR3 has 12 residues. Germline V gives CDR1 DFQATT, CDR2 SNEGSKA (reference sequence). V dropped 3 bases and J dropped 8 bases, with 13 bases sitting between them. CDR3 residues: CSARGSEGGYTF. CDR3 bases: TGCAGTGCTAGGGGCTCAGAAGGCGGCTACACCTTC.

This clonotype was recorded at least ten times. The chain recombines TRBV12-5 with TRBJ2-7; possibly TRBD1 for D (6 bases). V lost 6 bases, J lost 3 bases, and 9 bases lay in between. CDR3 length: 12 amino acids. The germline CDR1 and CDR2 sequences are LGHNT and FRNRAP. The CDR3 loop reads CASGLGGYEQYF. CDR3 nucleotides: TGTGCTAGTGGCCTAGGGGGCTACGAGCAGTACTTC.

This chain links TRBV19 with TRBJ1-6; D gene unclear. The CDR3 sequence is 14 residues long. Trimming took off 3 bases at V and 5 bases at J, with 8 bases between the two ends. In germline, CDR1 is LNHDA, CDR2 SQIVND (reference sequence). The CDR3 region has the DNA TGTGCCAGTAGTATTGAGGGTCATAATTCACCCCTCCACTTT. It yields the protein CASSIEGHNSPLHF. Variable domain in full (rest from reference TRBV19 and TRBJ1-6): DGGITQSPKYLFRKEGQNVTLSCEQNLNHDAMYWYRQDPGQGLRLIYYSQIVNDFQKGDIAEGYSVSREKKESFPLTVTSAQKNPTAFYLCASSIEGHNSPLHFGNGTRLTVT.

This clonotype came up many times. The chain joins TRBV3-1 to TRBJ1-4; D call uncertain. The ends were cut back, 6 bases at V and 3 bases at J, with 5 bases in the middle. Germline CDR1 LGHDT, CDR2 YNNKEL (reference sequence). This CDR3 region has 12 residues. The CDR3 protein is CASSRANEKLFF. CDR3 nucleotide sequence: TGTGCCAGCAGTCGCGCTAATGAAAAACTGTTTTTT.

This sequence joins TRBV9 and TRBJ1-2, with a tentative D call TRBD1 (6 bases). Germline V gives CDR1 SGDLS, CDR2 YYNGEE. CDR3 size: 15 residues. Trimming removed 0 bases at V and 8 bases at J, with 17 bases between. CDR3 in DNA: TGTGCCAGCAGCGTAGATCCCAGGGTGCAGGGGGGCTACACCTTC. Translated: CASSVDPRVQGGYTF.

This clonotype was counted a few times. The J gene is TRBJ2-5, the V gene TRBV5-6; 10 bases agree with TRBD1. This CDR3 spans 19 amino acids. V dropped 0 bases and J dropped 1; count of bases not matched to a gene: 12. CDR1 is SGHDT and CDR2 is YYEEEE in the germline V gene. The CDR3 loop reads CASSLGRLGDRGPQETQYF. The CDR3 DNA reads TGTGCCAGCAGCTTGGGCCGGCTCGGGGACAGGGGCCCCCAAGAGACCCAGTACTTC.

This clonotype was seen many times. V gene TRBV11-3 combines with J gene TRBJ2-1; D remains unclear. Per germline, CDR1 SGHNT and CDR2 YENEEA. The CDR3 sequence is 17 residues long. Trimming took 1 base from V and 0 from J, leaving 13 bases between them. DNA for the CDR3: TGTGCCAGCAGCTTAGGGCCGAGTCTAAGCTCCTACAATGAGCAGTTCTTC. Translation gives CASSLGPSLSSYNEQFF.

This clonotype was observed many times. The chain is built from TRBV2 and TRBJ2-3, with TRBD2 identical over 9 bases. CDR1 and CDR2 from the germline V gene are SNHLY and FYNNEI. The CDR3 consists of 15 residues. Losses at the gene ends were 3 bases for V and 2 bases for J; bases not matched to a gene: 3. CDR3 nucleotides: TGTGCCAGCAGTGATGGACTAGCGAACACAGATACGCAGTATTTT. Its translation is CASSDGLANTDTQYF.

The sample holds many counts of this clonotype. The genes are TRBV6-5 and TRBJ2-3, with 7 bases that match TRBD2. The CDR3 covers 16 residues. CDR1 MNHEY and CDR2 SVGAGI come from the germline V gene. V lost 0 bases, J lost 2 bases, and 5 bases stayed unmatched. CDR3 region: CASSYSAGAPTDTQYF. DNA of the CDR3: TGTGCCAGCAGTTACTCTGCGGGAGCCCCCACAGATACGCAGTATTTT.

At least ten counts were recorded for this clonotype. The chain carries TRBV18 and TRBJ1-1; 7 bases are a match to TRBD1. CDR1 and CDR2 from the germline V gene are KGHSH and LQKENI. CDR3 length equals 15 residues. V was pared by 4 bases and J by 7 bases, with 12 bases of the junction left unmatched. The CDR3 spells CASSHADRPYGEAFF. Written as DNA, the CDR3 is TGTGCCAGCTCACATGCGGACAGGCCCTACGGTGAAGCTTTCTTT.

This clonotype was seen many times. This sequence joins TRBV30 and TRBJ2-7; tentatively, D is TRBD2 (5 bases). The CDR3 totals 16 residues. Germline V gene data show CDR1 as GTSNPN and CDR2 as SVGIG (reference sequence). V lost 1 base to trimming and J lost 3 bases, with 19 bases between them. In DNA form, the CDR3 reads TGTGCCTGGAGTGGGTTTAAGTCGGGATCCATCTACGAGCAGTACTTC. It encodes CAWSGFKSGSIYEQYF.

A remark on this clonotype: This may arise from a read error, as a much more abundant clone is one base away. CDR3 in amino acids: CAWSVFRSYEQYF. The CDR3, as DNA: TGTGCCTGGAGTGTATTCCGCTCCTACGAGCAGTACTTC. This rearrangement joins TRBV30 to TRBJ2-7, with unresolved D. With 0 bases removed from V and 0 bases from J, the gap between germline ends came to 6 bases. The CDR3 is 13 amino acids. Germline assignment: CDR1 GTSNPN and CDR2 SVGIG (reference sequence).

This clonotype was recorded at least ten times. This chain joins TRBV2 and TRBJ1-2; D gene ambiguous. V was shortened by 5 bases and J by 2 bases, with 15 bases between the two germline ends. Germline V gene data show CDR1 as SNHLY and CDR2 as FYNNEI. This CDR3 is 15 amino acids long. In nucleotides, the CDR3 is TGTGCCAGCAGTTATGAAAGAACCCAGAACTATGGCTACACCTTC. Translation: CASSYERTQNYGYTF.

This clonotype was seen repeatedly, ten times or more. This chain connects TRBV10-3 to TRBJ1-5; 8 bases align to TRBD1. CDR3 size: 14 residues. V shed 3 bases and J 4 bases; nucleotides not matched to a gene: 2. CDR1 and CDR2 (germline): ENHRY, SYGVKD. CDR3 region: CAISDGQGNQPQHF. The CDR3 coding sequence is TGTGCCATCAGTGATGGACAGGGAAATCAGCCCCAGCATTTT.

With regard to this clonotype: Possible read error: a much larger clone is one base away. CDR3 nucleotide sequence: TGTGCCATCACGGGGACTATGCGCTCCTACGAGCAGTACTTC. Its protein is CAITGTMRSYEQYF. The chain joins TRBV12-3 or TRBV12-4 to TRBJ2-7; 7 nucleotides match TRBD2. J lost 0 bases, V lost 10 bases, and 9 bases had no gene match. The CDR3 runs 14 residues.

This clonotype was counted many times. The J gene is TRBJ2-1, the V gene TRBV11-2, with 10 bases lining up with TRBD2. Germline assignment: CDR1 SGHAT and CDR2 FQNNGV. V was clipped by 5 bases and J by 5 bases; unmatched bases: 3. There are 14 residues in the CDR3. CDR3 sequence reads: CASSLAGDHNEQFF. The CDR3 region has the DNA TGTGCCAGCAGCCTAGCGGGGGACCACAATGAGCAGTTCTTC. Full variable domain (remainder filled in from reference TRBV11-2 and TRBJ2-1): EAGVAQSPRYKIIEKRQSVAFWCNPISGHATLYWYQQILGQGPKLLIQFQNNGVVDDSQLPKDRFSAERLKGVDSTLKIQPAKLEDSAVYLCASSLAGDHNEQFFGPGTRLTVL.

The V gene is TRBV9, the J gene TRBJ2-5; 9 bases are shared with TRBD2. The germline gives CDR1 SGDLS, CDR2 YYNGEE. The CDR3 totals 16 residues. The trim removed 2 bases at V and 5 bases at J, leaving 10 bases unmatched. The CDR3 sequence is CASSVWSEREAETQYF. The CDR3, as DNA: TGTGCCAGCAGCGTTTGGTCCGAGCGGGAGGCTGAGACCCAGTACTTC. The whole variable domain, filled in from reference TRBV9 and TRBJ2-5, reads DSGVTQTPKHLITATGQRVTLRCSPRSGDLSVYWYQQSLDQGLQFLIQYYNGEERAKGNILERFSAQQFPDLHSELNLSSLELGDSALYFCASSVWSEREAETQYFGPGTRLLVL.

This clonotype has a count of ten or more. This chain joins TRBV7-3 and TRBJ2-3, with 12 positions matching TRBD2. Germline trimming cut 2 bases from V and 6 bases from J; bases unmatched to any gene: 3. Germline V gene sequence: CDR1 SGHTA, CDR2 FQGTGA. The CDR3 contains 15 residues. DNA of the CDR3: TGTGCCAGCAGCTTAGACGGGACTAGCGGGGATACGCAGTATTTT. Encoded protein: CASSLDGTSGDTQYF.

This clonotype was seen only a few times. The V gene is TRBV6-4, the J gene TRBJ2-1; TRBD2 agrees at 7 bases. The V segment lost 2 bases and the J segment 5 bases; nucleotides outside the gene matches: 6. Germline CDR1 MRHNA, CDR2 SNTAGT. The CDR3 has 15 residues. The CDR3 sequence: CASSDGSSGHNEQFF. CDR3 nucleotides: TGTGCCAGCAGTGACGGCTCTAGCGGTCACAATGAGCAGTTCTTC.

A remark on this clonotype: A much bigger clone sits one base away, suggesting this may be a read error. The chain is built from TRBV4-2 and TRBJ2-7, with 10 bases aligning to TRBD2. Looked up from germline, CDR1 is LGHNA and CDR2 is YNFKEQ. The CDR3 covers 18 residues. J was trimmed by 9 bases and V by 3 bases; bases with no gene match: 20. CDR3 DNA sequence: TGTGCCAGCAGCCATCCGCGGACCGGGACTAGCGACCCAGGGGGGCAGTACTTC. It encodes CASSHPRTGTSDPGGQYF.

There are a few counts of this clonotype. The rearrangement joins TRBV12-5 to TRBJ1-1; D possibly corresponds to TRBD1 (5 bases). The CDR3 totals 14 residues. Trimming pared 5 bases from V and 4 bases from J, leaving 14 bases between. CDR1 and CDR2 (germline): LGHNT, FRNRAP. The CDR3 DNA reads as TGTGCTAGTGGTCCCCCGGGAGGGGCCACTGAAGCTTTCTTT. It codes for CASGPPGGATEAFF. Filled out from reference TRBV12-5 and TRBJ1-1, the complete variable domain reads DARVTQTPRHKVTEMGQEVTMRCQPILGHNTVFWYRQTMMQGLELLAYFRNRAPLDDSGMPKDRFSAEMPDATLATLKIQPSEPRDSAVYFCASGPPGGATEAFFGQGTRLTVV.

Concerning this clonotype itself: A much larger clone is a single base away; this may be a read error. The chain couples TRBV7-8 to TRBJ1-6; 7 bases are shared with TRBD1. Trimming cost V 5 bases and J 11 bases; bases outside gene matches: 12. This CDR3 spans 15 amino acids. Germline V gene lookup returns CDR1 SGHVS and CDR2 FQNEAQ. Written as DNA, the CDR3 is TGTGCCAGCAGCGCCCGACAGGGCCCTGGTCCACCCCTCCACTTT. Protein sequence: CASSARQGPGPPLHF.

This clonotype came up many times. The rearrangement joins TRBV6-1 to TRBJ1-4; 8 nucleotides agree with TRBD1. CDR1 is MNHNS, CDR2 SASEGT, per germline. The CDR3 has 16 residues. V was clipped by 5 bases and J by 8 bases; unmatched bases: 13. CDR3 region: CASSKPSGTGREKLFF. The CDR3 DNA sequence: TGTGCCAGCAGTAAGCCCTCCGGGACAGGACGGGAAAAACTGTTTTTT.

This chain joins TRBV5-6 and TRBJ2-1, with a possible D match to TRBD1 (6 bases). Germline CDR1 is SGHDT and CDR2 is YYEEEE. The CDR3 runs 16 residues. Trimming cost V 0 bases and J 7 bases, with 17 bases left between them. CDR3 sequence: CASSLADRSPGNEQFF. The CDR3 DNA reads as TGTGCCAGCAGCTTGGCCGACAGGTCCCCTGGGAATGAGCAGTTCTTC.

This clonotype was detected ten times or more. The chain uses TRBV7-3 and TRBJ2-2; D unclear. From germline, CDR1 is SGHTA and CDR2 FQGTGA. V was clipped by 0 bases and J by 1 base, with 3 bases between them. CDR3 length equals 14 residues. The CDR3 DNA follows: TGTGCCAGCAGCTTAACACGGAACACCGGGGAGCTGTTTTTT. It codes for CASSLTRNTGELFF.